The clone carrying this T cell receptor (beta chain) was seen a handful of times. Its target is not known. The data are from a study of T cells in Graves' hyperthyroidism and ophthalmopathy. The source material, RNA transcripts, was used to amplify TCR beta CDR3 regions. The primer set for the first-round RT-PCR of the TCR CDR3 was HTBI. From the multiplex PCR reads, TCRdb called clonotypes with MiXCR, one entry per CDR3 protein. The repertoire includes around 490,000 distinct CDR3 sequences, 15% to 20% of them detected once, and roughly 44% sits in the top ten. General study points: A model of 13 V-J pairs discriminated ophthalmopathy from stable hyperthyroidism.

CDR1 MDHEN and CDR2 SYDVKM come from the germline V gene. This CDR3 is 14 amino acids long. J gave up 2 bases and V 3 bases, and 3 bases lay outside the gene matches. The chain combines TRBV28 with TRBJ1-1; TRBD1 agrees at 7 bases. This clonotype originated in a man aged 40-55 years with Graves' ophthalmopathy. Sequencing was carried out using blood. The CDR3 nucleotides are TGTGCCAGCAGTTTCGGGGACAGAAACACTGAAGCTTTCTTT. Its protein is CASSFGDRNTEAFF.